What follows is one T cell receptor beta chain and its context. Its cognate antigen is unknown. This entry is derived from a study of post-analysis software for immune sequencing data. Study outcomes and limitations: Roughly 5 TRBV segments, including TRBV5-6, TRBV5-1 and TRBV20-1, were more frequent in patients than controls.

Per the germline V gene, CDR1 is SGHVS and CDR2 is FQNEAQ. CDR3 size: 15 residues. Losses at the gene ends were 2 bases for V and 7 bases for J; bases not matched to a gene: 11. Unique molecular identifiers featured in each of the TCR beta cDNA libraries. TCRdb re-called the PCR reads with MiXCR, one entry per CDR3 protein. The repertoire has fewer than 850,000 distinct CDR3 sequences, around 46% of them found once; the top ten carry approximately 4.4%. This clonotype was obtained from a girl between 5 and 17 years old with multiple sclerosis. The sequencing sample was made of blood. The gene calls are TRBV7-8 and TRBJ2-7, with 7 positions matching TRBD1. The CDR3 region has the DNA TGTGCCAGCAGCTTATGGGGACAGCCAAAAGAGGAGCAGTACTTC. This translates into CASSLWGQPKEEQYF.